This is a list of T cell receptor beta chains from one sample in a study of blood T cells in healthy people across ages. TCRdb reprocessed the 5' RACE reads via MiXCR and lists one record per CDR3 protein. The sample lists around 790,000 distinct CDR3 sequences, around 45% seen once, with roughly 19% in the top ten. Sequences were obtained from blood. These receptors came from a man aged 60 to 75 in good health. Each CDR3 is given with its conserved first and last residue. The D gene is left open where the match is weak. Clone size is not always given. Where it is, it says once, few, many or a class for expanded clones.

d_gene	j_gene	abundance	v_gene	CDR3nt	CDR3aa
TRBD1	TRBJ2-1	few	TRBV25-1	TGTGCCAGCAGTGGTTTCGGGAACAGGGGGGACAATGAGCAGTTCTTC	CASSGFGNRGDNEQFF
TRBD1	TRBJ2-2	few	TRBV29-1	TGCAGCGTTCGGACAGGAAACACCGGGGAGCTGTTTTTT	CSVRTGNTGELFF
-	TRBJ1-4	-	TRBV25-1	TGTGCCAGCAGTGCTAACAGGCCCCCCAGTGAAAAACTGTTTTTT	CASSANRPPSEKLFF
-	TRBJ1-5	few	TRBV30	TGTGCCTGGAGTGTAACAGCGGGGCAGCCCCAGCATTTT	CAWSVTAGQPQHF
-	TRBJ2-7	-	TRBV4-1	TGCGCCAGCAGCCAAGTTGTTCTGAACAGAGAATACGAGCAGTACTTC	CASSQVVLNREYEQYF
-	TRBJ1-2	-	TRBV20-1	TGCAGTGCTAGTGCGCGCGTTTATGGCTACACCTTC	CSASARVYGYTF
TRBD1	TRBJ2-7	few	TRBV6-5	TGTGCCAGCAGTTACTCCGGGGGACAGGGTGTAGCCTACGAGCAGTACTTC	CASSYSGGQGVAYEQYF
-	TRBJ1-5	-	TRBV6-5	TGTGCCAGTGGAGGTTTTAGCAATCAGCCCCAGCATTTT	CASGGFSNQPQHF
-	TRBJ1-2	-	TRBV6-5	TGTGCCAGCAGCGACCCAAGGGGGGGCTACACCTTC	CASSDPRGGYTF
TRBD1	TRBJ2-5	-	TRBV15	TGTGCCACCAGCAGAGTCCCGGGACAGGGATCGGAGCAGTACTTC	CATSRVPGQGSEQYF
TRBD1	TRBJ2-6	many	TRBV4-3	TGCGCCAGCAGCCGAACAGACAGGGCTGGGGCCAACGTCCTGACTTTC	CASSRTDRAGANVLTF
-	TRBJ1-1	-	TRBV7-2	TGTGCCAGCAGCTTACAAGGTGAAGCTTTCTTT	CASSLQGEAFF
-	TRBJ2-1	many	TRBV5-1	TGCGCCAGCAGCCCGCTAACGAGCTCCTACAATGAGCAGTTCTTC	CASSPLTSSYNEQFF
TRBD2	TRBJ2-3	-	TRBV7-2	TGTGCCAGCAGCTCTGTAGCGGGGGCCACAGATACGCAGTATTTT	CASSSVAGATDTQYF
-	TRBJ1-2	few	TRBV5-4	TGTGCCAGCAGCGTTAACAGGGAATGGAACTATGGCTACACCTTC	CASSVNREWNYGYTF
TRBD2	TRBJ2-1	few	TRBV6-6	TGTGCCAGCAGTTACCCTCCTCTAGCGGGGGGAAACAATGAGCAGTTCTTC	CASSYPPLAGGNNEQFF
TRBD2	TRBJ2-5	-	TRBV7-6	TGTGCCAGCAGCACCCAGGCATCCGGACTAGCTGGTGAGACCCAGTACTTC	CASSTQASGLAGETQYF
-	TRBJ2-1	many	TRBV15	TGTGCCACCAGCAGAGATCGGGGAAATGAGCAGTTCTTC	CATSRDRGNEQFF
TRBD2	TRBJ2-3	few	TRBV12-3/TRBV12-4	TGTGCCAGCAGTTTATCTCTAGCGGGGGGAGGTTTAGATACGCAGTATTTT	CASSLSLAGGGLDTQYF
-	TRBJ1-6	-	TRBV20-1	TGCAGTGCTACACCCCTAGGTTCACCCCTCCACTTT	CSATPLGSPLHF
TRBD1	TRBJ2-5	few	TRBV6-2/TRBV6-3	TGTGCCAGCAGTTACTCAAGGGACAGTCAAGAGACCCAGTACTTC	CASSYSRDSQETQYF
TRBD2	TRBJ2-3	-	TRBV10-3	TGTGCCATCAGTGAGCTGAAGACTAGCGGGGGAGTTGCAGATACGCAGTATTTT	CAISELKTSGGVADTQYF
-	TRBJ1-2	-	TRBV20-1	TGCAGTGCTAGCCCCCAGGGGAGGGGTGGCTACACCTTC	CSASPQGRGGYTF
-	TRBJ2-2	-	TRBV6-5	TGTGCCAGCAGTTACCTCACTCAGGGAGGTAGGCTCGCCGGGGAGCTGTTTTTT	CASSYLTQGGRLAGELFF
-	TRBJ2-5	-	TRBV11-3	TGTGCCAGCAGCTCCGGGACACCCAAATTGGGGACCCAGTACTTC	CASSSGTPKLGTQYF
TRBD2	TRBJ2-3	-	TRBV2	TGTGCCAGCCGGCGGGGGGAGAGCACAGATACGCAGTATTTT	CASRRGESTDTQYF
-	TRBJ2-7	-	TRBV28	TGTGCCAGCAGTACTCACTCGGGACGGCTGGGCGAGCAGTACTTC	CASSTHSGRLGEQYF
TRBD1	TRBJ1-6	-	TRBV19	TGTGCCAGTAGATCGGGACAGGATCATAATTCACCCCTCCACTTT	CASRSGQDHNSPLHF
TRBD1	TRBJ2-1	-	TRBV6-2/TRBV6-3	TGTGCCAGCAGTTACTCGGGACAGGGAGCACGAAGGGAGCAGTTCTTC	CASSYSGQGARREQFF
-	TRBJ2-2	-	TRBV4-3	TGCGCCAGCAGTCGCTGGGGTGGCGGGGAGCTGTTTTTT	CASSRWGGGELFF
TRBD2	TRBJ2-7	many	TRBV20-1	TGCAGTGCTCGTGGACTAGCGGGCTCCTACGAGCAGTACTTC	CSARGLAGSYEQYF
-	TRBJ2-5	few	TRBV12-3/TRBV12-4	TGTGCCAGCAGCATATGGGGAGGCAGGGGATCTGTTCAAGAGACCCAGTACTTC	CASSIWGGRGSVQETQYF
-	TRBJ1-2	few	TRBV3-1	TGTGCCAGCATCCCGACCGGGTTCGGGGGCTACACCTTC	CASIPTGFGGYTF
TRBD1	TRBJ1-5	-	TRBV20-1	TGCAGTGCTAACCGACAGGGGGATCAGCCCCAGCATTTT	CSANRQGDQPQHF
TRBD1	TRBJ2-3	few	TRBV20-1	TGCAGTGCGCCTATGACAGGGGGCACAGATACGCAGTATTTT	CSAPMTGGTDTQYF